A selection of T cell receptor beta chains follows, all from one sample in a study of shared clonotypes between healthy human individuals. Data came from immunoSEQ multiplex PCR; TCRdb stores just in-frame clones and leaves some out. The sample lists a few million clones, more than 80% occurring once. Sequencing was done on a sample of naive CD4+ T cells from PBMCs. Receptor source: a man aged 18 to 29 in good health. Some clones in this sample may be carry-over from other donors' samples. Each CDR3 is given without its conserved first and last residue. The order of the fields is CDR3 length, J gene, V gene, CDR3 protein.

12 TRBJ1-1 TRBV4-1 ASSQSPGRWEAF
16 TRBJ2-2 TRBV12-5 ASGLVGWEGRRTGELF
13 TRBJ1-4 TRBV27 ASSPGTGKNEKLF
15 TRBJ2-1 TRBV2 ASMRGPHRGSYNEQF
10 TRBJ1-1 TRBV7-2 ASSLTRTEAF
13 TRBJ1-3 TRBV9 ASSARGGTGNTIY
15 TRBJ1-5 TRBV4-1 ASSQPSRGRWNQPQH
14 TRBJ2-7 TRBV6-6 ASISRWDSPGYEQY
11 TRBJ2-1 TRBV7-2 ASSLGQYNEQF
11 TRBJ1-2 TRBV4-3 ASSSTGIYGYT
11 TRBJ2-3 TRBV10-1 ASSPAVTDTQY